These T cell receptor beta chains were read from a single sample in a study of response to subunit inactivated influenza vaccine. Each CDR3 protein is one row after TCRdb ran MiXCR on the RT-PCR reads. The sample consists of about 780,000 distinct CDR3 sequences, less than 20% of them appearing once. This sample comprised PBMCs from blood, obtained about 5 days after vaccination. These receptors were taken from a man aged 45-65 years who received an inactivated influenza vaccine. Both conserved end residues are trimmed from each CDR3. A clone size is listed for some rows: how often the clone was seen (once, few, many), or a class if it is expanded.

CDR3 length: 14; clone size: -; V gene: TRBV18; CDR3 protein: ASSGDAGSGANVLT
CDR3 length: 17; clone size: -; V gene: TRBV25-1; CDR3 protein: ASSDPTSGGMSSYNEQF
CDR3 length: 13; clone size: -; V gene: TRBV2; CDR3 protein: ASRRYISSYNEQF
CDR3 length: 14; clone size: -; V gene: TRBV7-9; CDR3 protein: ASSSTGGISPDTQY
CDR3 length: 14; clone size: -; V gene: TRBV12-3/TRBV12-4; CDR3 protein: ASSLYGRGRSDTQY
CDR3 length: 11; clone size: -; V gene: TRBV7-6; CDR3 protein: ASSSYYNSPLH
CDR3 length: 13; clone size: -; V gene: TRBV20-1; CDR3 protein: SMKTRPSGNSPLH
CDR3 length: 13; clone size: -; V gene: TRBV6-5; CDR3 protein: ASSYTGTGPYEQY
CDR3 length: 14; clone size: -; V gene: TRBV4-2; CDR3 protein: ASSQDAGLAYSEQY
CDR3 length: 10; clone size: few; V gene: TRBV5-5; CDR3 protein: ASSPNVLEAF
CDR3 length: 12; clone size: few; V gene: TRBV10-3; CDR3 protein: AISQAGAGQPQH
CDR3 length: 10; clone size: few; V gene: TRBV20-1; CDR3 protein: SATTRSTEAF
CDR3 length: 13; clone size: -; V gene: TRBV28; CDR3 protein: ASSPGTDVSNEQF
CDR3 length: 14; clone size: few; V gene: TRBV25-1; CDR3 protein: ASSEKGLAGSYEQY
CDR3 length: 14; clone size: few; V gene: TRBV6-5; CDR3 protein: ASRYRGGVTYNEQF
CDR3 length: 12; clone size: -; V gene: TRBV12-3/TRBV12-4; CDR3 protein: ASSGQVLNTEAF
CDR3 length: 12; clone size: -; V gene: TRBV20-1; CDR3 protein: SANLDRATDTQY
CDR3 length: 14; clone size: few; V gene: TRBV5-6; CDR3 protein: ASSFTGTGADNEQF
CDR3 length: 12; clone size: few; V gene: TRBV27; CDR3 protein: ASRRQGLNQPQH
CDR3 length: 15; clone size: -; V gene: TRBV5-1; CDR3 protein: ASSPSWGAGGTDTQY
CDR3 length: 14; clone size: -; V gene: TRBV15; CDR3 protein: ATSRLRDGHLNEQF
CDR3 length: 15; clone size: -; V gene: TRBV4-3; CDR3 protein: ASSPAVPRSSTDTQY